These 9 T cell receptor beta chains came from one sample sequenced in a study of shared clonotypes between healthy human individuals. The assay was immunoSEQ multiplex PCR, and TCRdb's table has in-frame clones only and misses some. The sample includes about 2.1 million clones, 80% to 95% seen only once; the top ten take around 1.7%. The naive CD8 subset, CD45RO-negative cells positively selected for CCR7, excluded terminally differentiated effector memory CD45RA+ cells. Material: naive CD8+ T cells from PBMCs. These receptors all come from a man younger than 35 in good health. Some clones in this sample may be carry-over from other donors' samples.

The sample holds one count of this clone. V gene TRBV15 combines with J gene TRBJ1-3; 7 bases fit TRBD1. CDR3 length equals 18 residues. Germline lookup yields CDR1 LNHNV and CDR2 YYDKDF (reference sequence). Trimming took 7 bases from V and 3 from J; bases not matched to a gene: 18. The CDR3 sequence is CATTKSTGEGGDGNTIYF. Here the CDR3 DNA reads TGTGCCACCACCAAGAGCACAGGGGAAGGGGGCGATGGAAACACCATATATTTT.

The rearrangement uses TRBV7-6 and TRBJ2-1; no firm D call. Trimming shortened V by 3 bases and J by 6 bases, and 9 bases separated the two germline ends. CDR1 and CDR2 (germline): SGHVS, FNYEAQ. The CDR3 consists of 13 residues. The CDR3 DNA reads TGTGCCAGCAGCTTTAGCCCCGTCAATGAGCAGTTCTTC. It yields the protein CASSFSPVNEQFF.

Turning to this clone: Other DNA sequences in the same sample also yield this CDR3. The V and J genes are TRBV27 and TRBJ2-7; D unresolved. The length of the CDR3 is 13 residues. The V end lost 3 bases, the J end lost 3 bases, and 9 bases lay between the germline ends. Germline loops: CDR1 MNHEY, CDR2 SMNVEV (reference sequence). The CDR3 reads CASSFPGGYEQYF. CDR3 nucleotides: TGTGCCAGCAGTTTCCCAGGCGGCTACGAGCAGTACTTC.

The chain recombines TRBV7-8 with TRBJ2-5; D remains ambiguous. With 2 bases removed from V and 4 bases from J, the gap between germline ends came to 11 bases. CDR1 and CDR2 (germline): SGHVS, FQNEAQ. This CDR3 is 14 amino acids long. CDR3 coding DNA: TGTGCCAGCAGCTTAATTAGGGATAGAGAGACCCAGTACTTC. It codes for CASSLIRDRETQYF.

The genes are TRBV28 and TRBJ2-7, with D perhaps TRBD1 or TRBD2 (5 bases each). CDR1 and CDR2 from the germline V gene are MDHEN and SYDVKM. The CDR3 is 13 residues long. Trimming stripped 10 bases from V and 0 bases from J, with 13 bases between. The CDR3: CATLRGISYEQYF. Written as DNA, the CDR3 is TGTGCCACCCTCCGGGGCATCTCCTACGAGCAGTACTTC. Variable domain in full (rest from reference TRBV28 and TRBJ2-7): DVKVTQSSRYLVKRTGEKVFLECVQDMDHENMFWYRQDPGLGLRLIYFSYDVKMKEKGDIPEGYSVSREKKERFSLILESASTNQTSMYLCATLRGISYEQYFGPGTRLTVT.

The chain has TRBV29-1 and TRBJ2-7; no clear D. The CDR3 has 12 amino acids. Trimming stripped 2 bases from V and 5 bases from J, with 10 bases between. Germline CDR1 and CDR2: SQVTM and ANQGSEA. In nucleotides, the CDR3 is TGCAGCGTTGAAAGGATTGGGGACGAGCAGTACTTC. Translated, it gives CSVERIGDEQYF.

The V gene is TRBV13, the J gene TRBJ2-5, with 11 bases fitting TRBD2. CDR1 PRHDT and CDR2 FYEKMQ come from the germline V gene (reference sequence). After removal of 5 bases from V and 3 bases from J, the junction contained 8 bases not matched to a gene. The CDR3 runs 16 residues. The CDR3 sequence: CASSSTSGSYEETQYF. CDR3 nucleotides: TGTGCCAGCAGCAGTACTAGCGGGAGCTACGAAGAGACCCAGTACTTC.

This clone was detected only once. The rearrangement links TRBV7-8 to TRBJ2-3; no definite D call. CDR3 length equals 12 residues. V shed 5 bases and J shed 14 bases, with 17 bases lying between them. In germline, CDR1 is SGHVS, CDR2 FQNEAQ. The CDR3 is CASSPRTGDGYF. The DNA of the CDR3 is TGTGCCAGCAGCCCCAGGACGGGCGACGGGTATTTT.

The rearrangement links TRBV4-1 to TRBJ1-6; D gene unclear. Germline V lookup: CDR1 MGHRA, CDR2 YSYEKL. The CDR3 is 15 amino acids. V lost 4 bases and J lost 5, with 12 bases in between. DNA of the CDR3: TGCGCCAGCAGCCTCACAAGCTCTAATAATTCACCCCTCCACTTT. Translated, it gives CASSLTSSNNSPLHF.